The clone carrying this T cell receptor beta chain was recorded once. Per germline, CDR1 GTSNPN and CDR2 SVGIG (reference sequence). This CDR3 comprises 14 residues. The V and J ends lost 2 bases and 5 bases, in that order; junction bases with no gene match: 6. The data were obtained in a study of OX40 agonist ivuxolimab in advanced cancers. Study in general: Past anti-PD-1, anti-PD-L1 or anti-CTLA-4 therapy was accepted, and around 40% had received some.

Sequencing was performed with immunoSEQ multiplex PCR; in TCRdb, only in-frame clones are kept and a portion is missing. The sample yields approximately 61,000 clones, about 90% seen once. Patients were ineligible given autoimmune disease history or systemic immunosuppression. Blood sampling took place at baseline, cycle 4 day 1, and cycle 7 day 1. V and J are TRBV30 and TRBJ1-1, with 9 nucleotides matching TRBD1. Source: CD4+ or CD8+ T cells sorted from blood, taken in a trial of the OX40 agonist ivuxolimab. The TCR originated in an adult with an advanced solid tumor such as melanoma, head and neck, liver or kidney cancer. This CDR3 is CAWSSGQGVTEAFF. The CDR3 DNA follows: TGTGCCTGGAGTTCGGGACAGGGAGTGACTGAAGCTTTCTTT.